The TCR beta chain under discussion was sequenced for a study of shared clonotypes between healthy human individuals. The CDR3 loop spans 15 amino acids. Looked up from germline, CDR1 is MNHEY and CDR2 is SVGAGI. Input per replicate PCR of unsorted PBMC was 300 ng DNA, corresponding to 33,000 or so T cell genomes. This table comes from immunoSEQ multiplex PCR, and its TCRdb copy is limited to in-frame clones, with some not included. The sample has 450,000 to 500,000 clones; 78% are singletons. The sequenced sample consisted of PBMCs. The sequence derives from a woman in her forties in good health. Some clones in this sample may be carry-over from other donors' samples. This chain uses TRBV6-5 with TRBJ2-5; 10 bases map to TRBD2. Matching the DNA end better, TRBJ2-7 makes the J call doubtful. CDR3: CASSYLAGASYEQYF. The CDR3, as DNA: TGTGCCAGCAGTTATCTAGCGGGAGCCTCCTACGAGCAGTACTTC.